These 9 T cell receptor beta chains share one sample of origin, sequenced in a study of patients and donors after allogeneic stem cell transplantation. One entry per CDR3 protein results from TCRdb running MiXCR on the RT-PCR reads. This table holds about 410,000 distinct CDR3 sequences, roughly 17% found once. The specimen was blood, either unsorted or a sorted T cell fraction (not recorded which). The source of these receptors is a human donor who was either an allogeneic HSCT recipient or a stem cell or donor lymphocyte infusion donor (not recorded which). It is not recorded whose cells these are; they may come from a transplant donor.

This clonotype appeared a few times. V is TRBV12-3 or TRBV12-4 and J is TRBJ1-5, with no clear D. The CDR3 length is 13 residues. V lost 3 bases and J 5 bases, leaving 8 bases between the germline ends. The CDR3 DNA reads as TGTGCCAGCAGTTTTGGGATGTATCAGCCCCAGCATTTT. Its translation is CASSFGMYQPQHF.

The rearrangement links TRBV7-3 to TRBJ2-2, with D perhaps being TRBD1 or TRBD2 (5 bases each). CDR1 is SGHTA, CDR2 FQGTGA, per germline. This CDR3 has 16 residues. V lost 0 bases to trimming and J lost 1 base, with 9 bases between them. CDR3 loop: CASSLTGRENTGELFF. The DNA of the CDR3 is TGTGCCAGCAGCTTAACGGGACGGGAGAACACCGGGGAGCTGTTTTTT.

The chain links TRBV4-2 to TRBJ2-3; D is perhaps TRBD1 (6 bases). This CDR3 spans 16 amino acids. Between the trimmed V and J ends, which lost 1 base and 6 bases, there was a span of 17 bases. In germline, CDR1 is LGHNA, CDR2 YNFKEQ. The CDR3 nucleotides read TGTGCCAGCAGCCAAGTCCAGGACAGCTATTCTGATACGCAGTATTTT. It translates to CASSQVQDSYSDTQYF.

This chain links TRBV20-1 with TRBJ1-5; D is perhaps TRBD1 (6 bases). The CDR3 has 16 amino acids. The V gene's germline CDR1 is DFQATT and CDR2 SNEGSKA (reference sequence). V lost 1 base and J 2 bases, leaving 15 bases between the germline ends. CDR3 sequence (DNA): TGCAGTGCTAGAGTTACAACAAGGGGGGGCAATCAGCCCCAGCATTTT. Its translation: CSARVTTRGGNQPQHF.

The rearrangement joins TRBV19 to TRBJ2-2; TRBD2 agrees at 12 bases. CDR1 and CDR2 from the germline V gene are LNHDA and SQIVND (reference sequence). The CDR3 extends over 16 amino acids. The V and J ends lost 4 bases and 5 bases, in that order; junction bases with no gene match: 5. CDR3 DNA sequence: TGTGCCAGTAGTAAGACTAGCGGGAGTGGAACCGGGGAGCTGTTTTTT. Amino acids: CASSKTSGSGTGELFF.

The chain combines TRBV2 with TRBJ2-4; no definite D call. Germline CDR1 and CDR2: SNHLY and FYNNEI. The CDR3 runs 15 residues. Deletions cut 1 base from V and 6 bases from J, with 13 bases between. CDR3 loop: CASSEGVRLLNIQYF. CDR3 nucleotide sequence: TGTGCCAGCAGTGAAGGGGTGAGGCTTCTAAACATTCAGTACTTC.

In its sample, this clonotype was seen a few times. The chain links TRBV13 to TRBJ2-7; TRBD2 matches at 12 bases. This CDR3 has 15 residues. V lost 5 bases and J lost 5; bases outside the gene matches: 7. Germline V gives CDR1 PRHDT, CDR2 FYEKMQ (reference sequence). The CDR3 loop reads CASSTRLAGENEQYF. CDR3 coding DNA: TGTGCCAGCAGCACCCGACTAGCGGGAGAGAACGAGCAGTACTTC. The variable domain in full, completed from reference TRBV13 and TRBJ2-7, reads AAGVIQSPRHLIKEKRETATLKCYPIPRHDTVYWYQQGPGQDPQFLISFYEKMQSDKGSIPDRFSAQQFSDYHSELNMSSLELGDSALYFCASSTRLAGENEQYFGPGTRLTVT.

This clonotype has only a few counts. The chain joins TRBV6-5 to TRBJ2-1, with no clear D. With 1 base removed from V and 5 bases from J, the gap between germline ends came to 6 bases. CDR1 and CDR2 from the germline V gene are MNHEY and SVGAGI. The CDR3 extends over 13 amino acids. The CDR3 protein is CASSYWVDNEQFF. CDR3 DNA sequence: TGTGCCAGCAGTTACTGGGTTGACAATGAGCAGTTCTTC.

This clonotype was counted between two and nine times. V gene TRBV11-2 combines with J gene TRBJ1-4, with 9 bases lining up with TRBD1. Germline assignment: CDR1 SGHAT and CDR2 FQNNGV. J gave up 2 bases and V 4 bases, and 14 bases lay outside the gene matches. This CDR3 contains 19 residues. This CDR3 reads CASSSNRGLWDGTNEKLFF. For the CDR3, the DNA is TGTGCCAGCAGCTCCAACAGGGGGCTTTGGGATGGGACTAATGAAAAACTGTTTTTT.